A single sample gave rise to the 21 T cell receptor beta chains below, sequenced in a study of control samples from healthy donors and cancer patients. Using immunoSEQ multiplex PCR, the repertoire was profiled, and TCRdb retains in-frame clones only, with some absent. Seen here are roughly 170,000 clones, 88% observed once, and the top ten hold roughly 5.3%. Sequenced sample: blood. These receptors were obtained from a woman aged 25-40 years in good health.

The J gene is TRBJ1-2, the V gene TRBV12-5; tentative D call: TRBD1 (5 bases). The length of the CDR3 is 13 residues. Germline V lookup: CDR1 LGHNT, CDR2 FRNRAP. V lost 3 bases, J lost 8 bases, and 13 bases lay in between. The chain's CDR3 is CASGLSGTWGYTF. CDR3 in DNA: TGTGCTAGTGGTTTATCAGGGACGTGGGGCTACACCTTC.

The V and J genes are TRBV5-1 and TRBJ2-3; D remains unclear. V was trimmed by 2 bases and J by 2 bases, leaving 6 bases between them. CDR3 length equals 13 residues. Germline CDR1 SGHRS, CDR2 YFSETQ. The CDR3 DNA sequence: TGCGCCAGCAGCTTATTTCACACAGATACGCAGTATTTT. Translation gives CASSLFHTDTQYF. The full variable domain, with the rest looked up from reference TRBV5-1 and TRBJ2-3, is KAGVTQTPRYLIKTRGQQVTLSCSPISGHRSVSWYQQTPGQGLQFLFEYFSETQRNKGNFPGRFSGRQFSNSRSEMNVSTLELGDSALYLCASSLFHTDTQYFGPGTRLTVL.

This clone was picked up one time. This chain connects TRBV4-2 to TRBJ2-3; a possible D gene is TRBD2 (6 bases). V gave up 0 bases and J gave up 4 bases, with 11 bases separating them. CDR1 and CDR2 from the germline V gene are LGHNA and YNFKEQ. There are 15 residues in the CDR3. DNA of the CDR3: TGTGCCAGCAGCCAAGAGGAGGGCCGCCCAGATACGCAGTATTTT. It is translated as CASSQEEGRPDTQYF.

The chain combines TRBV19 with TRBJ1-2; no clear D gene. The CDR3 sequence is 14 residues long. Trimming took off 6 bases at V and 2 bases at J, with 13 bases between the two ends. Germline lookup yields CDR1 LNHDA and CDR2 SQIVND (reference sequence). The CDR3 DNA sequence: TGTGCCAGTAGCGGAGACCTATACAACTATGGCTACACCTTC. Its protein is CASSGDLYNYGYTF.

The V gene is TRBV6-1, the J gene TRBJ1-4; D remains unclear. The CDR3 sequence is 16 residues long. Trimming pared 3 bases from V and 11 bases from J, leaving 22 bases between. Germline-derived CDR1 and CDR2 are MNHNS and SASEGT. The CDR3 DNA follows: TGTGCCAGCAGTGACAGTACGCGGGCGGAGTTGGTGAAACTGTTTTTT. Its translation: CASSDSTRAELVKLFF.

The chain combines TRBV14 with TRBJ1-1; D is ambiguous. V was shortened by 1 base and J by 5 bases, with 11 bases between the two germline ends. This CDR3 has 14 residues. Germline CDR1 and CDR2: SGHDN and FVKESK. The CDR3 DNA sequence: TGTGCCAGCAGCCAAGTTGATACGGTTACTGAAGCTTTCTTT. It yields the protein CASSQVDTVTEAFF.

This sequence joins TRBV29-1 and TRBJ1-3; D is possibly TRBD1 (5 bases). V lost 1 base, J lost 5 bases, and 21 bases lay in between. Germline V gene data show CDR1 as SQVTM and CDR2 as ANQGSEA. The CDR3 spans 17 residues. CDR3 residues: CSVEAGDPGPQRNTIYF. The CDR3 DNA is TGCAGCGTTGAAGCGGGGGACCCGGGTCCGCAAAGAAACACCATATATTTT.

The V gene is TRBV12-3 or TRBV12-4, the J gene TRBJ1-2; D might be TRBD1 (6 bases). CDR3 length: 13 amino acids. V dropped 3 bases and J dropped 4 bases, with 9 bases sitting between them. CDR3 sequence (DNA): TGTGCCAGCAGTTTGGGGGGCGGCTATGGCTACACCTTC. It specifies CASSLGGGYGYTF.

The chain recombines TRBV9 with TRBJ1-3, with D uncertain. Germline-derived CDR1 and CDR2 are SGDLS and YYNGEE. The CDR3 has 16 amino acids. The V end lost 2 bases, the J end lost 0 bases, and 12 bases lay between the germline ends. CDR3 sequence reads: CASSVDTVNSGNTIYF. For the CDR3, the DNA is TGTGCCAGCAGCGTCGATACGGTGAACTCTGGAAACACCATATATTTT.

This clone was detected only a few times. The chain couples TRBV30 to TRBJ2-3; D is undetermined. V was shortened by 3 bases and J by 0 bases, with 13 bases between the two germline ends. The CDR3 consists of 15 residues. The germline V gene has CDR1 GTSNPN and CDR2 SVGIG (reference sequence). Here the CDR3 reads CAWSQVPRSTDTQYF. CDR3 DNA: TGTGCCTGGAGCCAAGTTCCAAGGAGCACAGATACGCAGTATTTT. Complete variable domain (other parts from reference TRBV30 and TRBJ2-3): SQTIHQWPATLVQPVGSPLSLECTVEGTSNPNLYWYRQAAGRGLQLLFYSVGIGQISSEVPQNLSASRPQDRQFILSSKKLLLSDSGFYLCAWSQVPRSTDTQYFGPGTRLTVL.

The count of this clone is one. The chain carries TRBV9 and TRBJ2-5; 8 bases match TRBD1. Germline CDR1 is SGDLS and CDR2 is YYNGEE. CDR3 length: 15 amino acids. The V gene end was trimmed by 4 bases and the J gene end by 4 bases; junction bases not matched to a gene: 9. CDR3 protein: CASSPRQGLTETQYF. Written as DNA, the CDR3 is TGTGCCAGCAGCCCCCGACAGGGGTTGACAGAGACCCAGTACTTC.

The V call is TRBV4-1, the J call TRBJ1-1; D unresolved. The V end was cut by 0 bases, the J end by 7 bases, with 15 bases between. Looked up from germline, CDR1 is MGHRA and CDR2 is YSYEKL. This CDR3 is built from 15 residues. CDR3 sequence (DNA): TGCGCCAGCAGCCAAGATGACGCAGAATGGGATGAAGCTTTCTTT. Its translation: CASSQDDAEWDEAFF.

V and J are TRBV6-1 and TRBJ2-7; 8 bases are a match to TRBD1. J lost 5 bases, V lost 4 bases, and 16 bases had no gene match. CDR3 length: 17 residues. Germline V gene lookup returns CDR1 MNHNS and CDR2 SASEGT. CDR3 in amino acids: CASSALSSILRGHEQYV. The CDR3 DNA reads as TGTGCCAGCAGTGCCCTCTCCTCCATCCTCAGGGGGCACGAGCAGTACGTC.

This sequence joins TRBV6-6 and TRBJ2-1; no firm D call. The ends were cut back, 8 bases at V and 5 bases at J, with 7 bases in the middle. Germline V gene lookup returns CDR1 MNHNY and CDR2 SVGAGI (reference sequence). The CDR3 covers 11 residues. DNA of the CDR3: TGTGCCAGCCGGGCCGACAATGAGCAGTTCTTC. This gives the protein CASRADNEQFF.

This chain links TRBV5-1 with TRBJ1-1; D gene unclear. This CDR3 spans 13 amino acids. Trimming pared 0 bases from V and 1 base from J, leaving 4 bases between. In germline, CDR1 is SGHRS, CDR2 YFSETQ. The DNA for the CDR3 is TGCGCCAGCAGCTTGGCACGGAACACTGAAGCTTTCTTT. Residues: CASSLARNTEAFF.

The chain uses TRBV19 and TRBJ1-5; weak D call: TRBD1 (5 bases). In germline, CDR1 is LNHDA, CDR2 SQIVND (reference sequence). This CDR3 is 12 amino acids long. Between the trimmed V and J ends, which lost 2 bases and 10 bases, there was a span of 9 bases. This CDR3 is CASSISGGPQHF. CDR3 sequence (DNA): TGTGCCAGTAGTATATCGGGGGGACCCCAGCATTTT.

This clone was observed once. The CDR3: CASSESGRGRVDTQYF. Here the CDR3 DNA reads TGCGCCAGCAGTGAGTCGGGCAGGGGGCGCGTCGATACGCAGTATTTT. This chain uses TRBV10-2 with TRBJ2-3; 8 positions match TRBD1. CDR3 length: 16 residues. The germline V gene encodes CDR1 WSHSY and CDR2 SAAADI. With 0 bases clipped from V and 6 bases from J, the junction kept 8 bases outside the gene matches.

The V and J genes are TRBV7-2 and TRBJ1-2; D gene uncertain. Germline values: CDR1 SGHTA, CDR2 FQGNSA. Trimming left V 5 bases short and J 3 bases short, with 7 bases between. The CDR3 runs 12 residues. The CDR3 here is CASSETDYGYTF. CDR3 nucleotides: TGTGCCAGCAGCGAAACGGACTATGGCTACACCTTC.

The chain combines TRBV7-9 with TRBJ1-1, with 9 bases fitting TRBD1. J was trimmed by 1 base and V by 5 bases; bases with no gene match: 14. The CDR3 extends over 18 amino acids. Germline values: CDR1 SEHNR, CDR2 FQNEAQ (reference sequence). CDR3 in amino acids: CASSQPVPGQGANTEAFF. CDR3 coding DNA: TGTGCCAGCAGCCAGCCGGTTCCGGGACAGGGTGCGAACACTGAAGCTTTCTTT.

The V call is TRBV5-4, the J call TRBJ2-3; D is unclear. The germline V gene encodes CDR1 SGHNT and CDR2 YYREEE (reference sequence). Trimming left V 2 bases short and J 4 bases short, with 5 bases between. The CDR3 consists of 12 residues. The CDR3 DNA reads TGTGCCAGCAGCTTTGTCGCAGATACGCAGTATTTT. As protein: CASSFVADTQYF. Variable domain in full (rest from reference TRBV5-4 and TRBJ2-3): ETGVTQSPTHLIKTRGQQVTLRCSSQSGHNTVSWYQQALGQGPQFIFQYYREEENGRGNFPPRFSGLQFPNYSSELNVNALELDDSALYLCASSFVADTQYFGPGTRLTVL.

The rearrangement uses TRBV6-5 and TRBJ2-1, with D possibly TRBD1 on 5 matching bases. CDR3 length: 14 amino acids. Germline V CDR1 and CDR2: MNHEY, SVGAGI. The V gene lost 0 bases and the J gene lost 8 bases, with 11 bases spanning the gap. CDR3 DNA: TGTGCCAGCAGTTACTCCAGGGTTTGGGATGAGCAGTTCTTC. Translating it yields CASSYSRVWDEQFF.